This T cell receptor beta chain was sequenced in a study of T-cell reconstitution after alpha-beta-depleted transplantation in children. Whole-study results and caveats: Expanded graft clones, several hundred of them, were reportedly the source of alpha-beta T cells about two months after transplant. Counts and diversity of T cells one year after transplant came mostly from newly produced T cells. Surviving recipient T cells and thymic progenitors produced the high day-60 TCRbeta diversity seen in some patients.

Per germline, CDR1 DFQATT and CDR2 SNEGSKA (reference sequence). The CDR3 loop spans 9 amino acids. The library targeted TCRbeta and was prepared with unique molecular identifiers. TCRdb re-called the PCR reads with MiXCR, one entry per CDR3 protein. The table shows about 200,000 distinct CDR3 sequences, with approximately 6.9% occurring only once. For this clonotype: Its cognate antigen is unknown.

The gene calls are TRBV20-1 and TRBJ2-7; unclear D gene. The TCR originated in a boy younger than 10 with acute lymphoblastic leukemia, due to receive a stem cell transplant. The sequencing here drew on PBMCs, taken before TCRalphabeta/CD19-depleted stem cell transplant. CDR3 sequence: CSTGYEQYF. Here the CDR3 DNA reads TGCAGCACGGGCTACGAGCAGTACTTC.